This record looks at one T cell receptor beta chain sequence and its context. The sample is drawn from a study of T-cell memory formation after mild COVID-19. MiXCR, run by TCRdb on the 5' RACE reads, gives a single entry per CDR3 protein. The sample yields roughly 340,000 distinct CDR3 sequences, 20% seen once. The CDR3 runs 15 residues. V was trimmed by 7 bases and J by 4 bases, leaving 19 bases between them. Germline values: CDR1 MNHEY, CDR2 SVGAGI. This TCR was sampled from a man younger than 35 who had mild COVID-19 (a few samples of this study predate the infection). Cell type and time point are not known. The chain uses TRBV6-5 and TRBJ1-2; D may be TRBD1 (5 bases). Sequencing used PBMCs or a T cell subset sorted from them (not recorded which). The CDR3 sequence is CASIQQEGLGYGYTF. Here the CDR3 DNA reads TGTGCCAGCATCCAACAGGAGGGCTTAGGCTATGGCTACACCTTC.